The next 11 T cell receptor beta chains were all read from a single sample in a study of vaccination and CD4 T cells after COVID-19. The treatment denotes: approximately 11-day PBMC culture with coronavirus spike peptide pools or control peptides (ViraFEST assay). Sequencing of the DNA from cultured CD4+ T cells was carried out with the Oncomine TCR Beta short-read assay. TCRdb independently ran MiXCR on the PCR reads; one entry per CDR3 protein. Of 20,000 or so distinct CDR3 sequences listed, roughly two fifths are singletons. No antigen has been assigned to these receptors. Sequenced sample: CD4+ T cells from blood, cultured in vitro. The receptors derive from a human donor who had recovered from COVID-19.

The rearrangement uses TRBV6-2 or TRBV6-3 and TRBJ2-5, with D possibly called TRBD1 or TRBD2 (6 bases each). The germline gives CDR1 MNHEY, CDR2 SVGEGT. CDR3 length: 16 residues. The V gene lost 2 bases and the J gene lost 4 bases, with 17 bases spanning the gap. For the CDR3, the DNA is TGTGCCAGCAGTTACCCCCTGGGGGGCGCGGGAGAGACCCAGTACTTC. This encodes CASSYPLGGAGETQYF.

The chain uses TRBV7-2 and TRBJ1-1; D gene unclear. CDR1 is SGHTA and CDR2 is FQGNSA in the germline V gene. V was trimmed by 5 bases and J by 1 base, leaving 14 bases between them. The CDR3 covers 15 residues. Written as DNA, the CDR3 is TGTGCCAGCAGCGGGTACGGAAGGGAGAACACTGAAGCTTTCTTT. It codes for CASSGYGRENTEAFF.

V is TRBV5-1 and J is TRBJ1-5; D gene uncertain. V shed 0 bases and J shed 7 bases, with 11 bases lying between them. The CDR3 spans 14 residues. Per the germline V gene, CDR1 is SGHRS and CDR2 is YFSETQ. The CDR3 sequence: CASSLAAGWQPQHF. DNA for the CDR3: TGCGCCAGCAGCTTGGCGGCGGGCTGGCAGCCCCAGCATTTT.

This clonotype was detected once. The chain is built from TRBV28 and TRBJ1-5; 8 positions match TRBD1. CDR3 length: 14 amino acids. The trim removed 3 bases at V and 6 bases at J, leaving 4 bases unmatched. CDR1 and CDR2 from the germline V gene are MDHEN and SYDVKM. The CDR3 protein is CASSFGTGTQPQHF. In DNA, the CDR3 is TGTGCCAGCAGTTTCGGGACAGGTACTCAGCCCCAGCATTTT.

This clonotype came up once. The chain recombines TRBV7-9 with TRBJ1-1; D call uncertain. V was shortened by 2 bases and J by 0 bases, with 10 bases between the two germline ends. From germline, CDR1 is SEHNR and CDR2 FQNEAQ (reference sequence). There are 15 residues in the CDR3. The DNA of the CDR3 is TGTGCCAGCAGCTTATTTCGACTCATGAACACTGAAGCTTTCTTT. Translating gives CASSLFRLMNTEAFF. Variable domain in full (rest from reference TRBV7-9 and TRBJ1-1): DTGVSQNPRHKITKRGQNVTFRCDPISEHNRLYWYRQTLGQGPEFLTYFQNEAQLEKSRLLSDRFSAERPKGSFSTLEIQRTEQGDSAMYLCASSLFRLMNTEAFFGQGTRLTVV.

The chain employs TRBV9 and TRBJ2-2; D uncertain. Trimming pared 0 bases from V and 0 bases from J, leaving 3 bases between. The CDR3 has 14 amino acids. CDR1 and CDR2 (germline): SGDLS, YYNGEE. This CDR3 is CASSVGTNTGELFF. CDR3 DNA sequence: TGTGCCAGCAGCGTAGGAACGAACACCGGGGAGCTGTTTTTT.

This clonotype is classed as medium-sized. The genes are TRBV20-1 and TRBJ2-2; TRBD1 agrees at 8 bases. The germline gives CDR1 DFQATT, CDR2 SNEGSKA (reference sequence). Trimming removed 5 bases from V and 1 base from J; junction bases left unmatched: 3. The CDR3 has 14 amino acids. The CDR3 region is CSAVQGGNTGELFF. The CDR3 bases are TGCAGTGCTGTACAGGGGGGGAACACCGGGGAGCTGTTTTTT.

This clonotype was picked up a small number of times. V is TRBV20-1 and J is TRBJ1-6; perhaps TRBD1 as D (6 bases). Germline loops: CDR1 DFQATT, CDR2 SNEGSKA (reference sequence). V dropped 5 bases and J dropped 5 bases, with 13 bases sitting between them. The CDR3 spans 14 residues. In nucleotides, the CDR3 is TGCAGTGCTCCCAGACAGGAAAATAATTCACCCCTCCACTTT. Residues: CSAPRQENNSPLHF.

The chain links TRBV4-1 to TRBJ1-5, with D uncertain. This CDR3 is 16 amino acids long. V gave up 0 bases and J gave up 9 bases, with 18 bases separating them. CDR1 MGHRA and CDR2 YSYEKL come from the germline V gene. The CDR3 loop is CASSQDWRTVHRPQHF. In DNA form, the CDR3 reads TGCGCCAGCAGCCAAGATTGGAGGACGGTCCATCGGCCCCAGCATTTT.

The chain links TRBV28 to TRBJ2-7; D ambiguous. Germline V gene lookup returns CDR1 MDHEN and CDR2 SYDVKM. The CDR3 runs to 16 residues. The V and J ends lost 7 bases and 4 bases respectively, with 23 bases between them. The CDR3 is CASNLKKGVGVYEQYF. The CDR3 DNA sequence: TGTGCCAGCAATCTGAAGAAGGGCGTTGGGGTATACGAGCAGTACTTC.

The chain has TRBV7-3 and TRBJ1-1; the match to TRBD1 covers 7 bases. Looked up from germline, CDR1 is SGHTA and CDR2 is FQGTGA. Trimming at V came to 2 bases and at J to 1 base, leaving 7 bases not matched to a gene. The CDR3 has 16 residues. CDR3 in amino acids: CASSLQPAGGNTEAFF. The CDR3 coding sequence is TGTGCCAGCAGCTTACAGCCGGCAGGGGGGAACACTGAAGCTTTCTTT.